This TCR beta chain was profiled in a study of blood T cells in healthy people across ages. General study points: Significant beta diversity loss was already apparent by age roughly 44, declining roughly linearly. Aged donors had fewer naive CD4+ cells and lower diversity than long-lived donors. With unsorted PBMCs, a conclusive comparison of naive versus antigen-experienced cells was not possible.

Germline V gene sequence: CDR1 SGHTA, CDR2 FQGNSA. The CDR3 loop spans 15 amino acids. The V segment lost 5 bases and the J segment 5 bases; nucleotides outside the gene matches: 9. Through a sample-barcoded 5' primer and a J-beta primer mix, a second PCR was run for about 6 to 11 cycles. TCRdb processed the 5' RACE reads anew with MiXCR; each CDR3 protein has one entry. Of about 1.7 million distinct CDR3 sequences in the sample, about 30% are singletons; the top ten hold over 7%. Comments on this clonotype: Its matching antigen is unknown.

Sample: blood. The clonotype originates from a woman aged 25 to 39 in good health. The rearrangement uses TRBV7-2 and TRBJ2-1; 7 bases agree with TRBD1. The CDR3 nucleotides are TGTGCCAGCAGCCTAGACAGGGATACTCACAATGAGCAGTTCTTC. It encodes CASSLDRDTHNEQFF.